This TCR beta chain derives from a study of T cells in severe cutaneous drug reactions. Study summary: Blister fluid/cells and PBMC came from acute- or recovery-stage patients. Points from the study as a whole: In carbamazepine-induced Stevens-Johnson syndrome or toxic epidermal necrolysis, TRBV12-4 averaged around 30% in blister cells and about 5% in PBMC.

Bulk and single-cell libraries used iRepertoire multiplex PCR with TCR subtype-specific primers. TCRdb re-called the multiplex PCR reads; every CDR3 protein appears as one record, without DNA. The sample yields tens of thousands of distinct CDR3 sequences, of which the top ten take up roughly 7.7%. Considering frequency, this clonotype is medium-sized. Its antigen is still unknown. Germline assignment: CDR1 MNHEY and CDR2 SVGEGT. CDR3 length equals 17 residues. Sequenced patients had Stevens-Johnson syndrome or toxic epidermal necrolysis caused by carbamazepine. The sequence derives from a human donor with toxic epidermal necrolysis, a severe cutaneous drug reaction. This rearrangement joins TRBV6-2 or TRBV6-3 to TRBJ1-5. Specimen: PBMCs. The CDR3 here is CASSYSMDSRELQPQHF.